This T cell receptor beta chain was recorded in a study of Graves' ophthalmopathy and Graves' hyperthyroidism. CDR1 is DFQATT and CDR2 is SNEGSKA in the germline V gene (reference sequence). The CDR3 covers 15 residues. Between the trimmed V and J ends, which lost 0 bases and 5 bases, there was a span of 16 bases. Study-wide results and caveats: A model built from 13 signatures distinguished ophthalmopathy from stable hyperthyroidism with about 90% sensitivity and about 81% specificity. Clonotypes were expanded in thyroid at above 0.001 frequency, and most also appeared in blood.

Hyperthyroidism patients, aged 18 to 65, were newly diagnosed, under 2 months' duration. As regards this clonotype: Its antigen is unidentified.

As the template, RNA transcripts were used to amplify TCR beta CDR3 regions. An opening RT-PCR round employed HTBI primers and preceded a second-round multiplex PCR. TCRdb independently ran MiXCR on the multiplex PCR reads; one entry per CDR3 protein. This table has about 500,000 distinct CDR3 sequences, less than 40% appearing once. This chain links TRBV20-1 with TRBJ1-2; D is possibly TRBD1 (6 bases). This clonotype was obtained from an adult man with Graves' hyperthyroidism. The specimen sequenced was peripheral blood or thyroid tissue (not recorded which). The CDR3 region is CSARDGRGASYGYTF. In nucleotides, the CDR3 is TGCAGTGCTAGAGATGGGCGGGGGGCGAGTTATGGCTACACCTTC.